The 23 T cell receptor beta chains below all came from one sample that was sequenced in a study of blood T cell repertoires in COVID-19. The assay was immunoSEQ multiplex PCR, and TCRdb's table has in-frame clones only and misses some. The table records over 150,000 clones, around 87% of them present only once. Sequenced sample: peripheral blood. These receptors originate from a woman aged 80 or older with COVID-19, enrolled during active disease.

This clone was recorded only once. The chain carries TRBV7-2 and TRBJ1-4; TRBD1 matches at 9 bases. Germline V gene data show CDR1 as SGHTA and CDR2 as FQGNSA. The length of the CDR3 is 14 residues. The V segment lost 5 bases and the J segment 12 bases; nucleotides outside the gene matches: 10. The CDR3 sequence is CASSPGQGISELFF. Here the CDR3 DNA reads TGTGCCAGCAGCCCGGGACAGGGCATCTCGGAACTGTTTTTT.

The chain carries TRBV7-9 and TRBJ1-6; TRBD1 matches 8 bases. This CDR3 comprises 16 residues. CDR1 is SEHNR and CDR2 is FQNEAQ in the germline V gene (reference sequence). The trim removed 1 base at V and 10 bases at J, leaving 9 bases unmatched. The CDR3 sequence is CASSLEPGGAGSPLHF. DNA of the CDR3: TGTGCCAGCAGCTTAGAACCAGGGGGCGCGGGATCACCCCTCCACTTT.

This clone was observed once. This rearrangement joins TRBV10-3 to TRBJ2-7; 8 nucleotides agree with TRBD1. The CDR3 covers 12 residues. V gave up 4 bases and J gave up 4 bases; unmatched junction bases: 0. Looked up from germline, CDR1 is ENHRY and CDR2 is SYGVKD. The CDR3: CAISGQGYEQYF. CDR3 DNA: TGTGCCATCAGTGGACAGGGGTACGAGCAGTACTTC.

V gene TRBV21-1 combines with J gene TRBJ2-7; the D segment call TRBD1 is taken from the table without a DNA check. TRBV21-1 constitutes a pseudogene. The CDR3 extends over 14 amino acids. The CDR3 bases are TGTGCCAGCAGCAATAGACGGACAGGGGGCGAGCAGTACTTC. Translated, it gives CASSNRRTGGEQYF.

This clone was detected once. This chain connects TRBV27 to TRBJ2-3; D perhaps matches TRBD2 (5 bases). The CDR3 contains 12 residues. The germline V and J ends were trimmed by 11 bases and 3 bases, with 12 bases remaining between them. Germline assignment: CDR1 MNHEY and CDR2 SMNVEV (reference sequence). The CDR3 protein is CAPPSGTDTQYF. In nucleotides, the CDR3 is TGTGCCCCCCCATCGGGAACAGATACGCAGTATTTT.

The chain recombines TRBV27 with TRBJ1-2; 9 bases line up with TRBD1. Trimming cost V 6 bases and J 7 bases; bases outside gene matches: 9. The CDR3 sequence is 14 residues long. The V gene's germline CDR1 is MNHEY and CDR2 SMNVEV (reference sequence). In DNA, the CDR3 is TGTGCCAGCAGACCCCAACAGGGGGCGCGTGGCTACACCTTC. It yields the protein CASRPQQGARGYTF.

The chain has TRBV5-6 and TRBJ2-5, with TRBD1 matching 7 bases. The CDR3 is 14 amino acids. The germline CDR1 and CDR2 sequences are SGHDT and YYEEEE. The junction had 5 bases not matched to a gene; V was cut back by 1 base and J by 5 bases. As DNA, the CDR3 is TGTGCCAGCAGCTTGTATGGGACAGAGGAGACCCAGTACTTC. This sequence encodes CASSLYGTEETQYF.

The chain couples TRBV28 to TRBJ2-1, with a weak D call TRBD1 (6 bases). The CDR3 runs 15 residues. V gave up 8 bases and J gave up 3 bases, with 17 bases separating them. Germline V lookup: CDR1 MDHEN, CDR2 SYDVKM. CDR3 region: CASGGAGRVYNEQFF. The DNA for the CDR3 is TGTGCCAGCGGGGGCGCAGGTAGGGTCTACAATGAGCAGTTCTTC.

The chain joins TRBV28 to TRBJ1-2; TRBD1 agrees at 7 bases. The germline V gene has CDR1 MDHEN and CDR2 SYDVKM. Trimming removed 5 bases from V and 4 bases from J; junction bases left unmatched: 4. The CDR3 consists of 13 residues. The CDR3 loop is CASSPRQGYGYTF. DNA of the CDR3: TGTGCCAGCAGTCCCCGACAGGGCTATGGCTACACCTTC.

The chain links TRBV19 to TRBJ1-3, with 8 bases fitting TRBD1. Unmatched junction bases numbered 8, after V lost 8 bases and J lost 2 bases. Looked up from germline, CDR1 is LNHDA and CDR2 is SQIVND (reference sequence). The CDR3 is made up of 15 amino acids. CDR3 amino acids: CASVLRQGTGNTIYF. The CDR3, as DNA: TGTGCCAGTGTACTCCGACAGGGGACTGGAAACACCATATATTTT.

This sequence joins TRBV25-1 and TRBJ2-5; possibly TRBD2 for D (6 bases). The CDR3 extends over 15 amino acids. Trimming took off 3 bases at V and 2 bases at J, with 13 bases between the two ends. Germline V gene sequence: CDR1 MGHDK, CDR2 SYGVNS. Written as DNA, the CDR3 is TGTGCCAGCAGTGATCTACTGGGGAGGCAAGAGACCCAGTACTTC. Translated: CASSDLLGRQETQYF.

This clone occurred once. The chain employs TRBV7-7 and TRBJ2-1, with a tentative D call TRBD1 (5 bases). Germline CDR1 and CDR2: SSHAT and FNYEAQ (reference sequence). This CDR3 spans 13 amino acids. Between the trimmed V and J ends, which lost 1 base and 5 bases, there was a span of 6 bases. The CDR3 coding sequence is TGTGCCAGCAGCTTAGGACAGAACAATGAGCAGTTCTTC. It translates to CASSLGQNNEQFF.

This chain connects TRBV3-1 (or the pseudogene TRBV3-2) to TRBJ2-3, with 7 positions matching TRBD2. Germline V gene lookup returns CDR1 LGHDT and CDR2 YNNKEL (reference sequence). V lost 2 bases to trimming and J lost 5 bases; unmatched junction nucleotides: 4. The CDR3 consists of 14 residues. The CDR3 DNA follows: TGTGCCAGCAGCCAACAGGGAGGGGTAGATACGCAGTATTTT. Translated, it gives CASSQQGGVDTQYF.

The V and J genes are TRBV3-1 (or the pseudogene TRBV3-2) and TRBJ2-5; 12 bases map to TRBD2. CDR1 is LGHDT and CDR2 is YNNKEL in the germline V gene (reference sequence). This CDR3 has 16 residues. With 4 bases clipped from V and 2 bases from J, the junction kept 5 bases outside the gene matches. This CDR3 reads CASSPSGRAIQETQYF. CDR3 DNA: TGTGCCAGCAGCCCTAGCGGGAGGGCCATACAAGAGACCCAGTACTTC.

The chain joins TRBV28 to TRBJ1-2, with TRBD1 matching 8 bases. Germline CDR1 MDHEN, CDR2 SYDVKM. V trimming: 1 base; J trimming: 3 bases; junction bases outside the gene matches: 4. The CDR3 covers 15 residues. The CDR3 DNA follows: TGTGCCAGCAGTTTATCCCAGGGGGCGGACTATGGCTACACCTTC. Translating it yields CASSLSQGADYGYTF.

This rearrangement joins TRBV7-2 to TRBJ1-2; no reliable D call. This CDR3 has 16 residues. V lost 1 base to trimming and J lost 4 bases, with 16 bases between them. Germline CDR1 is SGHTA and CDR2 is FQGNSA. The CDR3 protein is CASSLVSGHPLYGYTF. The CDR3 bases are TGTGCCAGCAGCTTAGTATCTGGGCACCCACTCTATGGCTACACCTTC.

In this sample, this clone turned up a few times. The chain is built from TRBV27 and TRBJ1-5; a weak D match, TRBD1 (5 bases). CDR1 and CDR2 (germline): MNHEY, SMNVEV (reference sequence). V lost 6 bases and J lost 5, with 20 bases in between. The length of the CDR3 is 16 residues. The CDR3 here is CASRALQGTLDQPQHF. CDR3 nucleotides: TGTGCCAGCAGGGCCCTGCAGGGTACTCTTGATCAGCCCCAGCATTTT.

This clone showed up just once. CDR3 DNA sequence: TGTGCCACCAGCAGAGGTCAGGGATCCTACAATGAGCAGTTCTTC. It codes for CATSRGQGSYNEQFF. The V gene is TRBV15, the J gene TRBJ2-1, with D possibly TRBD1 on 5 matching bases. From germline, CDR1 is LNHNV and CDR2 YYDKDF (reference sequence). The V gene lost 1 base and the J gene lost 1 base, with 8 bases spanning the gap. CDR3 length: 15 amino acids.

This clone was detected a few times. V usage is TRBV15 and J usage is TRBJ2-6; possible D gene TRBD2, 6 bases. CDR3 length equals 17 residues. The germline V gene encodes CDR1 LNHNV and CDR2 YYDKDF (reference sequence). The germline V and J ends were trimmed by 1 base and 2 bases, with 12 bases remaining between them. The CDR3 nucleotides are TGTGCCACCAGCAGAGTCGCGGGAAGCGCTGGGGCCAACGTCCTGACTTTC. Translated, it gives CATSRVAGSAGANVLTF.

The J gene is TRBJ2-2, the V gene TRBV3-1 (or the pseudogene TRBV3-2); 14 nucleotides align to TRBD2. The junction had 6 bases not matched to a gene; V was cut back by 6 bases and J by 6 bases. This CDR3 has 16 residues. The germline CDR1 and CDR2 sequences are LGHDT and YNNKEL (reference sequence). CDR3 protein: CASSPGTSGRAGELFF. The CDR3 DNA reads as TGTGCCAGCAGTCCCGGGACTAGCGGGAGAGCCGGGGAGCTGTTTTTT.

The chain is built from TRBV28 and TRBJ2-7; 8 nucleotides line up with TRBD1. The CDR3 length is 14 residues. Germline CDR1 is MDHEN and CDR2 is SYDVKM. The ends lost 3 bases at V and 7 bases at J; junction bases unmatched: 8. The DNA for the CDR3 is TGTGCCAGCAGTTTTGGGCAGGGGGCCGGGGAGCAGTACTTC. This encodes CASSFGQGAGEQYF.

V and J are TRBV4-2 and TRBJ2-3; possible D gene TRBD2, 5 bases. Germline-derived CDR1 and CDR2 are LGHNA and YNFKEQ. Trimming removed 1 base at V and 11 bases at J, with 16 bases between. The CDR3 covers 14 residues. CDR3: CASSQGAGVLLQYF. DNA for the CDR3: TGTGCCAGCAGCCAAGGTGCGGGTGTCCTTCTGCAGTATTTT.

The genes are TRBV24-1 and TRBJ2-1; 10 positions match TRBD1. The CDR3 is 16 residues long. CDR1 and CDR2 from the germline V gene are KGHDR and SFDVKD. J gave up 4 bases and V 4 bases, and 6 bases lay outside the gene matches. The CDR3 loop reads CATSDPGQGKYNEQFF. CDR3 nucleotide sequence: TGTGCCACCAGTGACCCGGGACAGGGGAAATACAATGAGCAGTTCTTC.